This T cell receptor beta chain was recorded in a study of shared clonotypes between healthy human individuals. CD8 cells regarded as naive lacked CD45RO, were positively chosen for CCR7, and omitted terminally differentiated effector memory CD45RA+ cells. Donors included only healthy HIV-negative adults lacking recent acute infections or vaccinations. Donors, without exception, were Caucasian adults residing in Nashville, Tennessee. Every immunoSEQ plate was one replicate of a subset's evenly spread DNA. Measured with immunoSEQ multiplex PCR; TCRdb has only the in-frame clones, and not every one. The repertoire includes 500,000 to 700,000 clones, approximately 96% of them detected once, and around 0.11% sits in the top ten. As concerns this clone: The antigen remains unidentified.

General study points: It was the non-shared clonotypes that had lower generation probabilities than clonotypes shared by all four donors.

Sequencing was performed on naive CD8+ T cells sorted from blood. The origin of this receptor is a woman in her 30s in good health.

DNA of the CDR3: TGTGCCAGCAGCAACCTCTACGAGCAGTACTTC. It translates to CASSNLYEQYF. The chain recombines TRBV4-2 with TRBJ2-7, with D unresolved. Germline lookup yields CDR1 LGHNA and CDR2 YNFKEQ. This CDR3 is built from 11 residues. V shed 5 bases and J shed 3 bases, with 5 bases lying between them.